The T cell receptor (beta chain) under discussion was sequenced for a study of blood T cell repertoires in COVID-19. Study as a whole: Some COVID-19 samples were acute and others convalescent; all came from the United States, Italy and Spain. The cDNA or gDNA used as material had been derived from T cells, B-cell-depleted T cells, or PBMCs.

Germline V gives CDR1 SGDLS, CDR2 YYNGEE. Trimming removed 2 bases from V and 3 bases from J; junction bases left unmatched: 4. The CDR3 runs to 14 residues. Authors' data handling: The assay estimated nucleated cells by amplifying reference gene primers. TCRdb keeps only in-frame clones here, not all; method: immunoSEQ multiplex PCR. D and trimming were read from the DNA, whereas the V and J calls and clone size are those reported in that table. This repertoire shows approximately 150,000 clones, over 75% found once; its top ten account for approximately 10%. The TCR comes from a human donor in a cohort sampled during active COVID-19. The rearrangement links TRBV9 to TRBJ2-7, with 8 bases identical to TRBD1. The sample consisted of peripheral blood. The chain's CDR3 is CASSVGQGYYEQYF. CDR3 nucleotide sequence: TGTGCCAGCAGCGTTGGACAGGGCTACTACGAGCAGTACTTC.